This paragraph covers one T cell receptor beta chain sequence. The antigen is not known. CD45RO-negative, CCR7-positively selected cells formed the naive CD8 fraction, excluding terminally differentiated effector memory CD45RA+ cells. This sample was taken from a study of shared clonotypes between healthy human individuals. Germline loops: CDR1 MNHNS, CDR2 SASEGT. The CDR3 is 17 residues long. Trimming cost V 1 base and J 2 bases, with 17 bases left between them. The repertoire was sequenced with immunoSEQ multiplex PCR; TCRdb's copy has only in-frame clones and lacks some. The profile shows just over 2,000,000 clones, roughly 94% of them singletons. General study findings and limits: What limited the represented genetic and exposure-history diversity was the small number of donors.

This TCR derives from a man between 18 and 35 years old in good health. Source material: naive CD8+ T cells sorted from blood. The V gene is TRBV6-1, the J gene TRBJ1-2, with TRBD1 as a possible D gene (5 bases). CDR3 nucleotides: TGTGCCAGCAGTGAAGACTTAGGGCAGGGACTAAACTATGGCTACACCTTC. Its protein is CASSEDLGQGLNYGYTF.